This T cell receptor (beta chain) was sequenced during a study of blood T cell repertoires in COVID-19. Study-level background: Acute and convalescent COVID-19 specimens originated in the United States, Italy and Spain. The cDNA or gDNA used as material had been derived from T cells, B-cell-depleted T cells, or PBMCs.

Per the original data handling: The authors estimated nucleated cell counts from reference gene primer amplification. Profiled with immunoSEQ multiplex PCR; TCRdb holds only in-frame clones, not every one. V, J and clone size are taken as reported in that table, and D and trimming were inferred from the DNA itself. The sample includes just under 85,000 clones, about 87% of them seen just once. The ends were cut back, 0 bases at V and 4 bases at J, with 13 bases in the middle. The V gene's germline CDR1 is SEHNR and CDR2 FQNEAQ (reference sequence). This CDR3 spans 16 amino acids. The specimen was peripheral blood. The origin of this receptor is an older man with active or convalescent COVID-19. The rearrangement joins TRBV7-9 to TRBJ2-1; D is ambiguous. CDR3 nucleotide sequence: TGTGCCAGCAGCTTAGCGCCACAGATACAATACAATGAGCAGTTCTTC. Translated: CASSLAPQIQYNEQFF.